This T cell receptor beta chain was retrieved from a study of blood T cell repertoires in COVID-19. As for the study in general: The study drew acute and convalescent COVID-19 samples from the United States, Italy and Spain. T cells, B-cell-depleted T cells, or PBMCs supplied cDNA or gDNA.

As processed by the authors: For nucleated cells, counts were estimated from reference gene primer amplification. Data came from immunoSEQ multiplex PCR; TCRdb stores just in-frame clones and leaves some out. That table gives V, J and clone size, and the DNA gave D and trimming. The profile shows 95,000 to 110,000 clones, about 80% of them singletons. The CDR3 has 16 amino acids. Per germline, CDR1 SNHLY and CDR2 FYNNEI. J was trimmed by 4 bases and V by 8 bases; bases with no gene match: 12. Sequencing was carried out using peripheral blood. This receptor was identified in a man aged 55 to 70 with acute or convalescent COVID-19. J is TRBJ2-1 and V is TRBV2; the match to TRBD1 covers 9 bases. The CDR3, as DNA: TGTGCCAGCTACCAAGGGACAGGGAGCTTGTACAATGAGCAGTTCTTC. Its protein is CASYQGTGSLYNEQFF. The whole variable domain, filled in from reference TRBV2 and TRBJ2-1, reads EPEVTQTPSHQVTQMGQEVILRCVPISNHLYFYWYRQILGQKVEFLVSFYNNEISEKSEIFDDQFSVERPDGSNFTLKIRSTKLEDSAMYFCASYQGTGSLYNEQFFGPGTRLTVL.